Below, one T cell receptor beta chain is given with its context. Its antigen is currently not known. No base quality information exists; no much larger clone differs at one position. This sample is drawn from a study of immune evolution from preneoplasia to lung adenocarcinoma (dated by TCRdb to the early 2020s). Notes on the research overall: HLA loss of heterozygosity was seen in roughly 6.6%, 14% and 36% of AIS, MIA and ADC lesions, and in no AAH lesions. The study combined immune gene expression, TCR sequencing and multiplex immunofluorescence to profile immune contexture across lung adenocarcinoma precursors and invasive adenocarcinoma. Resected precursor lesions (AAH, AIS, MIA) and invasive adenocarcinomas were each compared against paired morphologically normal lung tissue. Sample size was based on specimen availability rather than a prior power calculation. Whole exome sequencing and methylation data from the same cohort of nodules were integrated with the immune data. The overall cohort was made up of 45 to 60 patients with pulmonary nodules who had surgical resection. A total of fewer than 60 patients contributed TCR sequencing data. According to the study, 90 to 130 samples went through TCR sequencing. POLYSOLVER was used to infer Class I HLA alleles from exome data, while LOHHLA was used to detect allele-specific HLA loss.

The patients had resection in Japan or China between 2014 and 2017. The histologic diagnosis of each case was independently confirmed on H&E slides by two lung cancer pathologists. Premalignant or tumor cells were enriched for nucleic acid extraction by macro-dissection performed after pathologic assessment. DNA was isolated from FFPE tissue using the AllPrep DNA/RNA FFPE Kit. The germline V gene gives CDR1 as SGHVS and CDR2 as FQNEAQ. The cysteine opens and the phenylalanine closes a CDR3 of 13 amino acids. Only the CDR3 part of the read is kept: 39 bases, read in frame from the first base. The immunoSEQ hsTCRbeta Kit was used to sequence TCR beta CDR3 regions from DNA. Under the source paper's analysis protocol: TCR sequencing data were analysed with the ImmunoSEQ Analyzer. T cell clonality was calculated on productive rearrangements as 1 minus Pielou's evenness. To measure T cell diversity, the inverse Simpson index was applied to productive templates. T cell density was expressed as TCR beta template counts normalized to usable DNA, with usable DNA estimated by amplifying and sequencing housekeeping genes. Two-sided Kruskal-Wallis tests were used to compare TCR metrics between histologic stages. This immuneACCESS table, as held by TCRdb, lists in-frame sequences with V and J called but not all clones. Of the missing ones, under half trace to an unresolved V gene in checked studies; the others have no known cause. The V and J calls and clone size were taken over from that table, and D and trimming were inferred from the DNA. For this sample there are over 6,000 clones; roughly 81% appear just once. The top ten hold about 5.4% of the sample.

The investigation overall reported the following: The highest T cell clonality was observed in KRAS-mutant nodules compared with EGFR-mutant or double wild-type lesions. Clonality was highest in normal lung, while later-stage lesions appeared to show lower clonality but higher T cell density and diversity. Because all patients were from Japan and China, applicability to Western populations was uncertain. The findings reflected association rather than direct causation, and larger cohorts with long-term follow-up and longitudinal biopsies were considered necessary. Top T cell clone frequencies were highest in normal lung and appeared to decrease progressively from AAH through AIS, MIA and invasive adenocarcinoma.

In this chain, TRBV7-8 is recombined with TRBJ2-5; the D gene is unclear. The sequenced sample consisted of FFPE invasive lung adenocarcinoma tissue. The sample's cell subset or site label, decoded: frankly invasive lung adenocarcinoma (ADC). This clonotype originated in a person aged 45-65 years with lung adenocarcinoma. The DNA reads TGTGCAGCCGTCGCGACTCCTCAGGAGACCCAGTACTTC. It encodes CAAVATPQETQYF.